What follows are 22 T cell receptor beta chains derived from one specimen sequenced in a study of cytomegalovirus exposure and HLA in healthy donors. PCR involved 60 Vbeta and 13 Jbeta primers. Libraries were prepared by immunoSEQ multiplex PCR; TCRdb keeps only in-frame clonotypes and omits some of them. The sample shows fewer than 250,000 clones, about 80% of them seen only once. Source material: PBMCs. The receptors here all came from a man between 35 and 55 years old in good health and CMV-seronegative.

CDR3 sequence reads: CASSLIRTGGVRWGNQPQHF. CDR3 DNA sequence: TGTGCCAGCAGCTTAATCCGCACGGGGGGCGTGAGGTGGGGCAATCAGCCCCAGCATTTT. V is TRBV5-8 and J is TRBJ1-5; TRBD1 might be the D (6 bases). The V end lost 2 bases, the J end lost 2 bases, and 26 bases lay between the germline ends. CDR1 is SGHTS and CDR2 is YDEGEE in the germline V gene. The CDR3 runs to 20 residues.

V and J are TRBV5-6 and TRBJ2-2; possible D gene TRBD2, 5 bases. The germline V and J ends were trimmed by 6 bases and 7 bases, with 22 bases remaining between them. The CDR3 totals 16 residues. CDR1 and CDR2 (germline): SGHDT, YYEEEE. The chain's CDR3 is CASILREKLGGGELFF. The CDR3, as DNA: TGTGCCAGCATCCTTAGGGAGAAATTGGGCGGCGGGGAGCTGTTTTTT. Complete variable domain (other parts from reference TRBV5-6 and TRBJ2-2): DAGVTQSPTHLIKTRGQQVTLRCSPKSGHDTVSWYQQALGQGPQFIFQYYEEEERQRGNFPDRFSGHQFPNYSSELNVNALLLGDSALYLCASILREKLGGGELFFGEGSRLTVL.

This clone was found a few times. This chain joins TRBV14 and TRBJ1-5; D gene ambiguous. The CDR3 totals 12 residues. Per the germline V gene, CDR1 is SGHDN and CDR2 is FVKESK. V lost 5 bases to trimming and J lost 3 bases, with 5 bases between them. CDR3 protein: CASSALNQPQHF. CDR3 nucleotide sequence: TGTGCCAGCAGCGCACTCAATCAGCCCCAGCATTTT.

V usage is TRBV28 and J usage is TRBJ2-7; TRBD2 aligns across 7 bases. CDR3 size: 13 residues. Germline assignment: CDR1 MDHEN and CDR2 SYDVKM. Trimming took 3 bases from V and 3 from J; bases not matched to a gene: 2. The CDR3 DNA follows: TGTGCCAGCAGTTTCGGACTAGGCTACGAGCAGTACTTC. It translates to CASSFGLGYEQYF.

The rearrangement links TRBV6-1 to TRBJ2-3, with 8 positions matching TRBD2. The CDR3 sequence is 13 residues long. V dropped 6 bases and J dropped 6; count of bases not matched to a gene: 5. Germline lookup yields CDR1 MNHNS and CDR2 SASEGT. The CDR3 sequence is CASRAGASDTQYF. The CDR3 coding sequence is TGTGCCAGCAGAGCGGGGGCATCTGATACGCAGTATTTT.

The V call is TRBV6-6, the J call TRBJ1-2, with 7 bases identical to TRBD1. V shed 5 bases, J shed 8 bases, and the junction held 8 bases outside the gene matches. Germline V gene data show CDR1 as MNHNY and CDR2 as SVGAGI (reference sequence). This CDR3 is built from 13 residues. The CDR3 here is CASSPLSTGGYTF. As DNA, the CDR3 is TGTGCCAGCAGTCCTCTCTCGACAGGGGGCTACACCTTC.

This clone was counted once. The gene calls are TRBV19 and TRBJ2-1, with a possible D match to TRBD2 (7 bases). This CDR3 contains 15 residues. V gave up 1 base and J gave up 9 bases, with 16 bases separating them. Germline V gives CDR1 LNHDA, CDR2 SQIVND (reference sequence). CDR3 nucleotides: TGTGCCAGTAGTATAGGGGGGACTAACAGGGTTGAGCAGTTCTTC. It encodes CASSIGGTNRVEQFF.

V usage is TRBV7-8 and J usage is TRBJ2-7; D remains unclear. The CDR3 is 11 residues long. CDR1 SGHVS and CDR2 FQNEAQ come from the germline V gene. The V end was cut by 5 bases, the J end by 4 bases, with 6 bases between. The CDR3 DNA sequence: TGTGCCAGCAGCCACAGTTACGAGCAGTACTTC. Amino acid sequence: CASSHSYEQYF. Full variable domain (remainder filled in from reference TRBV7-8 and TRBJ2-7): GAGVSQSPRYKVAKRGQDVALRCDPISGHVSLFWYQQALGQGPEFLTYFQNEAQLDKSGLPSDRFFAERPEGSVSTLKIQRTQQEDSAVYLCASSHSYEQYFGPGTRLTVT.

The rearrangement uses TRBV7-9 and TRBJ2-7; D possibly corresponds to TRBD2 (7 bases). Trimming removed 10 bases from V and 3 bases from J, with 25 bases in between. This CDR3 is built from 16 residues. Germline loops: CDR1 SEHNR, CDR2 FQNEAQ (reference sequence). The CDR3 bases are TGTGCCATCCGGTCCGCCGGGGGGCCGTCAAACTACGAGCAGTACTTC. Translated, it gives CAIRSAGGPSNYEQYF. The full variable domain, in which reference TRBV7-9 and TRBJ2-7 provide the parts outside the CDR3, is DTGVSQNPRHKITKRGQNVTFRCDPISEHNRLYWYRQTLGQGPEFLTYFQNEAQLEKSRLLSDRFSAERPKGSFSTLEIQRTEQGDSAMYLCAIRSAGGPSNYEQYFGPGTRLTVT.

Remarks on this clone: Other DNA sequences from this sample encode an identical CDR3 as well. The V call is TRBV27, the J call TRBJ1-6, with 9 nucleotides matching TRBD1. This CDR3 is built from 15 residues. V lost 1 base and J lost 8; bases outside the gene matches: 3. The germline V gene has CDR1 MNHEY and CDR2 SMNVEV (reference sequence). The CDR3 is CASSLYRGRDSPLHF. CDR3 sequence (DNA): TGTGCCAGCAGTTTATACAGGGGGCGAGATTCACCCCTCCACTTT.

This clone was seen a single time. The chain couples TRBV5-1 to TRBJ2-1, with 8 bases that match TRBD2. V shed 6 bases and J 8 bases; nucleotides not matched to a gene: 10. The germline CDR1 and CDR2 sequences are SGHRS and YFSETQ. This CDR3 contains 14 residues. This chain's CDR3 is CASTTGLVSDEQFF. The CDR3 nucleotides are TGCGCCAGCACGACGGGACTAGTCAGCGATGAGCAGTTCTTC.

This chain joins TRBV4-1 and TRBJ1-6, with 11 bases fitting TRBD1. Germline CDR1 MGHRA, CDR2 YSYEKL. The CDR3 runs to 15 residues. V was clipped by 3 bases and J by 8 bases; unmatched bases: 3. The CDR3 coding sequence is TGCGCCAGCAGCCAGGACAGGGGGCCGGATTCACCCCTCCACTTT. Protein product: CASSQDRGPDSPLHF.

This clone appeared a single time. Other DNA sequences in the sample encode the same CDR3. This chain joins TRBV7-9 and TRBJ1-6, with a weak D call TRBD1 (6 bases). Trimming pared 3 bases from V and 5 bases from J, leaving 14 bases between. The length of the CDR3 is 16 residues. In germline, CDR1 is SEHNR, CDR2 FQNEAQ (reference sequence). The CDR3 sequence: CASSFSRQEHNSPLHF. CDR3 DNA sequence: TGTGCCAGCAGCTTCTCGAGACAGGAACATAATTCACCCCTCCACTTT.

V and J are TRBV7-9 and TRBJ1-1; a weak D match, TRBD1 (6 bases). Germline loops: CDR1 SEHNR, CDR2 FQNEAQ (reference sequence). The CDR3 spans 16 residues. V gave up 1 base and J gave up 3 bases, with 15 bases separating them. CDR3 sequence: CASSLGVIQGYTEAFF. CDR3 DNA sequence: TGTGCCAGCAGCTTAGGGGTTATACAGGGTTACACTGAAGCTTTCTTT.

CDR3 coding DNA: TGTGCCAGCAGTTTCGGACTGCGGGATGAGCAGTTCTTC. This translates into CASSFGLRDEQFF. This sequence joins TRBV5-4 and TRBJ2-1; a weak D match, TRBD2 (5 bases). CDR1 and CDR2 (germline): SGHNT, YYREEE (reference sequence). CDR3 length: 13 residues. Trimming took off 5 bases at V and 8 bases at J, with 14 bases between the two ends.

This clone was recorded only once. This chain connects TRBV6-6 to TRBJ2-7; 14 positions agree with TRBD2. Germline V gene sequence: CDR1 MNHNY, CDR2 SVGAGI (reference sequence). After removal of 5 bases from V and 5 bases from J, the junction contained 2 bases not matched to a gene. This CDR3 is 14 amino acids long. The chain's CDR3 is CASSGTSGSHEQYF. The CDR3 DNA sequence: TGTGCCAGCAGTGGGACTAGCGGGAGCCACGAGCAGTACTTC.

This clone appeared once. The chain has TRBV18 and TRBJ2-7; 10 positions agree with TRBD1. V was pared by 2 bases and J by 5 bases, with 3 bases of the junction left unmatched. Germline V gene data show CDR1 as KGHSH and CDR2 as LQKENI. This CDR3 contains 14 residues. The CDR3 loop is CASSPVTGGHEQYF. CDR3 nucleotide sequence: TGTGCCAGCTCACCAGTGACAGGGGGCCACGAGCAGTACTTC.

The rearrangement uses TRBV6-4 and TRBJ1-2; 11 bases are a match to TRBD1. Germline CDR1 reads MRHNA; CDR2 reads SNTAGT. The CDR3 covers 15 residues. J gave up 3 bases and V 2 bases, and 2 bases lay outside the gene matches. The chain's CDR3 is CASSDGTGGHYGYTF. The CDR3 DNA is TGTGCCAGCAGTGACGGGACAGGGGGGCACTATGGCTACACCTTC.

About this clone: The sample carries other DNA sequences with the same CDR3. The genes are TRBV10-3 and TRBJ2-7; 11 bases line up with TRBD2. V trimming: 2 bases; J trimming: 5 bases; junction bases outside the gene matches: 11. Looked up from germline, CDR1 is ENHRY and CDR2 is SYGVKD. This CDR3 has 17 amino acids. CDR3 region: CAISERRIAGGPHEQYF. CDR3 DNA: TGTGCCATCAGTGAGAGGAGGATAGCGGGAGGGCCCCACGAGCAGTACTTC.

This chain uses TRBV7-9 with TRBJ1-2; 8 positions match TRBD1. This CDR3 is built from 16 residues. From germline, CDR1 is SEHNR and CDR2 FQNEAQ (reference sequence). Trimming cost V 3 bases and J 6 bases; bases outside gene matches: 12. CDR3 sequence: CASSFPWTGRANGYTF. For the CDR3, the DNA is TGTGCCAGCAGCTTCCCCTGGACAGGGAGGGCGAATGGCTACACCTTC. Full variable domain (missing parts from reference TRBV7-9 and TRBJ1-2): DTGVSQNPRHKITKRGQNVTFRCDPISEHNRLYWYRQTLGQGPEFLTYFQNEAQLEKSRLLSDRFSAERPKGSFSTLEIQRTEQGDSAMYLCASSFPWTGRANGYTFGSGTRLTVV.

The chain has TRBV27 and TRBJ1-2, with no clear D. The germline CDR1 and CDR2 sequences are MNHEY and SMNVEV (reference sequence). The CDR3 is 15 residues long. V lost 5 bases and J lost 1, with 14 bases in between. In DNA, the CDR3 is TGTGCCAGCAGTCCTATGGACGGGAATAACTATGGCTACACCTTC. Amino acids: CASSPMDGNNYGYTF.

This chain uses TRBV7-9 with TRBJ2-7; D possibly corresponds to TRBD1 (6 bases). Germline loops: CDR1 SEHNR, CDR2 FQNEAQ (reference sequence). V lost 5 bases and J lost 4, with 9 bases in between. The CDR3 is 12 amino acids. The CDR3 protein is CASSAQGYEQYF. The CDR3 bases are TGTGCCAGCAGCGCACAGGGTTACGAGCAGTACTTC. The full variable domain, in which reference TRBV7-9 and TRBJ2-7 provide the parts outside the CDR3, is DTGVSQNPRHKITKRGQNVTFRCDPISEHNRLYWYRQTLGQGPEFLTYFQNEAQLEKSRLLSDRFSAERPKGSFSTLEIQRTEQGDSAMYLCASSAQGYEQYFGPGTRLTVT.